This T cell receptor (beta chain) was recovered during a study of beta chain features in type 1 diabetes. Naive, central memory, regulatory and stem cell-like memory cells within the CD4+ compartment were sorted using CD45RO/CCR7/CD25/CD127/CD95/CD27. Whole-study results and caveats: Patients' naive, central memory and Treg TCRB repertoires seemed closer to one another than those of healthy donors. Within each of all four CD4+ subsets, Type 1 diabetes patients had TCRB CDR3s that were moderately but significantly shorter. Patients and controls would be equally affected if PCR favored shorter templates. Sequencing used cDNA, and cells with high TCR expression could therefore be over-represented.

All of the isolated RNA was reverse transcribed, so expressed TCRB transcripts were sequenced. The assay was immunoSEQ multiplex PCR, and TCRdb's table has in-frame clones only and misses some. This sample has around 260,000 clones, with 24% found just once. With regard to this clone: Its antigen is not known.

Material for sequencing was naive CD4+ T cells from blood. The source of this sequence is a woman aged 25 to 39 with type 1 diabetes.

In nucleotides, the CDR3 is TGTGCCAGCAGCCAATCGACAGACACTGAAGCTTTCTTT. This sequence encodes CASSQSTDTEAFF. The chain links TRBV25-1 to TRBJ1-1; tentative D call: TRBD1 (5 bases). Deletions cut 6 bases from V and 3 bases from J, with 11 bases between. Germline CDR1 and CDR2: MGHDK and SYGVNS. This CDR3 contains 13 residues. Full variable domain (outside the CDR3, taken from reference TRBV25-1 and TRBJ1-1): EADIYQTPRYLVIGTGKKITLECSQTMGHDKMYWYQQDPGMELHLIHYSYGVNSTEKGDLSSESTVSRIRTEHFPLTLESARPSHTSQYLCASSQSTDTEAFFGQGTRLTVV.